A selection of T cell receptor beta chains follows, all from one sample in a study of blood T cell repertoires in COVID-19. The method was immunoSEQ multiplex PCR; TCRdb's version includes in-frame clones alone and lacks a portion of them. The sample holds tens of thousands of clones, 88% seen once. Source material: peripheral blood. Source of these receptors: an elderly woman with active COVID-19. Each CDR3 is given with its conserved first and last residue. The D gene is left open where the match is weak. Only some rows state a clone size, as once, few, many or a class for expanded clones.

>-|TRBJ2-3|-|TRBV18
TGTGCCAGCTCACCGACTGGACTACCCACAGATACGCAGTATTTT
CASSPTGLPTDTQYF
>-|TRBJ2-7|-|TRBV7-9
TGTGCCAGCAGCCCTGGGCAGGGGCTCAACGAGCAGTACTTC
CASSPGQGLNEQYF
>-|TRBJ2-5|once|TRBV28
TGTGCCAGCAGTTTAGTTGCGTATCAAGAGACCCAGTACTTC
CASSLVAYQETQYF
>TRBD2|TRBJ2-7|-|TRBV12-5
TGTGCTAGCGCGCGGGGGGCGTCCTACGAGCAGTACTTC
CASARGASYEQYF
>-|TRBJ2-7|-|TRBV21-1
TGTGCCAGCAGCCTCCCAATGCGCAGGGGACCCAACGAGCAATACTTC
CASSLPMRRGPNEQYF
>-|TRBJ1-2|once|TRBV4-2
TGTGCCAGCAGCCACCAAAGGGGTACTAACTATGGCTACACCTTC
CASSHQRGTNYGYTF
>TRBD2|TRBJ2-5|-|TRBV7-2
TGTGCCAGCAGCCAGGGACTACCCCAAGAGACCCAGTACTTC
CASSQGLPQETQYF
>-|TRBJ2-6|-|TRBV27
TGTGCCAGCAGTTTCAGCAGGGGTTCTGGGGCCAACGTCCTGACTTTC
CASSFSRGSGANVLTF
>TRBD1|TRBJ1-2|-|TRBV6-6
TGTGCCAGCAGTTATCCCGACAGGGAGGACTATGGCTACACCTTC
CASSYPDREDYGYTF
>TRBD1|TRBJ1-2|-|TRBV18
TGTGCCAGCTCACCACTGGACAGGATCTATGGCTACACCTTC
CASSPLDRIYGYTF
>TRBD2|TRBJ2-2|-|TRBV14
TGTGCCAGCAGCCAACTAGCGGGAGGGTTCACCGGGGAGCTGTTTTTT
CASSQLAGGFTGELFF
>-|TRBJ2-3|-|TRBV30
TGTGCCCGAGGCTGGGGCACAGATACGCAGTATTTT
CARGWGTDTQYF
>-|TRBJ2-1|few|TRBV25-1
TGTGCCAGCAGCCGATCCCGGGTGGCAAATGAGCAGTTCTTC
CASSRSRVANEQFF
>TRBD1|TRBJ2-6|once|TRBV19
TGTGCCAGTAGTGGGGGACAGACCAACGTCCTGACTTTC
CASSGGQTNVLTF
>TRBD2|TRBJ2-5|once|TRBV2
TGTGCCAGCAGTATCGGGCTAGCGGGAGGAGGAGAGACCCAGTACTTC
CASSIGLAGGGETQYF
>TRBD2|TRBJ2-7|-|TRBV11-3
TGTGCCAGCAGCGCGGGGGGGGTACAGTACTTC
CASSAGGVQYF
>TRBD2|TRBJ2-1|-|TRBV11-3
TGTGCCAGCAGCCACTACGATCCAGCGGGACCCAACAATGAGCAGTTCTTC
CASSHYDPAGPNNEQFF
>TRBD1|TRBJ2-5|-|TRBV18
TGTGCCAGCTCACCGTGGGGACAGAGGGAGACCCAGTACTTC
CASSPWGQRETQYF
>TRBD1|TRBJ2-7|-|TRBV18
TGTGCCAGCTCGGCCCAAAGACAGGGGATCTACGAGCAGTACTTC
CASSAQRQGIYEQYF
>-|TRBJ2-5|-|TRBV5-4
TGTGCCAGCAGCTTGGCCCTGGAGACCCAGTACTTC
CASSLALETQYF
>TRBD1|TRBJ1-1|-|TRBV6-6
TGTGCCAGCAGCCCGAGAACAGGGGTGAACACTGAAGCTTTCTTT
CASSPRTGVNTEAFF
>-|TRBJ1-2|-|TRBV18
TGTGCCAGCTCACCAGACAGAAACTATGGCTACACCTTC
CASSPDRNYGYTF
>-|TRBJ1-2|-|TRBV1
TGCACCACCAGGGGCAGGCCTAACTATGGCTACACCTTC
CTTRGRPNYGYTF
>-|TRBJ1-2|-|TRBV28
TGTGCCAGCAGTTTGGACGGGATGAATAGCTACACCTTC
CASSLDGMNSYTF
>-|TRBJ2-2|-|TRBV24-1
TGTGCCACCAGTGATCACAGGAGGGACACCGGGGAGCTGTTTTTT
CATSDHRRDTGELFF
>-|TRBJ2-3|-|TRBV2
TGTGCCAGCAGAGAACCGGGACTCCCTAATCTTGACACAGATACGCAGTATTTT
CASREPGLPNLDTDTQYF
>-|TRBJ2-3|-|TRBV21-1
TGTGCCAGCCTCTTTAGCGCAGATACGCAGTATTTT
CASLFSADTQYF
>TRBD2|TRBJ2-1|-|TRBV7-3
TGTGCCAGCAGCTCCCCGACTAGCGGCAAACGGGAGCAGTTCTTC
CASSSPTSGKREQFF
>TRBD1|TRBJ2-7|-|TRBV3-1/TRBV3-2
TGTGCCAGCAGCTTACAGGGGCTAGGGGTCGGGCAGTACTTC
CASSLQGLGVGQYF
>TRBD1|TRBJ2-7|-|TRBV18
TGTGCCAGCTCTCCCTGGACAGGGGACGCGGAGCAGTACTTC
CASSPWTGDAEQYF
>TRBD1|TRBJ2-1|few|TRBV24-1
TGTGCCACCAGTGATCGGGGGACAGGGGGCATCTACAATGAGCAGTTCTTC
CATSDRGTGGIYNEQFF
>-|TRBJ2-3|-|TRBV24-1
TGTGCCACCAGTGAGGTAGGACTGATAACGCAGTATTTT
CATSEVGLITQYF
>-|TRBJ2-7|-|TRBV18
TGTGCCAGCTCACCACCCCTTAGCTCCTACGAGCAGTACTTC
CASSPPLSSYEQYF
>TRBD1|TRBJ2-6|-|TRBV7-9
TGTGCCAGCAGCCACCGGGACAGGGGAGAAGGGGCCAACGTCCTGACTTTC
CASSHRDRGEGANVLTF
>TRBD2|TRBJ2-7|once|TRBV4-1
TGCGCCAGCAGCCTCCGGGAGGGGCTCTACGAGCAGTACTTC
CASSLREGLYEQYF